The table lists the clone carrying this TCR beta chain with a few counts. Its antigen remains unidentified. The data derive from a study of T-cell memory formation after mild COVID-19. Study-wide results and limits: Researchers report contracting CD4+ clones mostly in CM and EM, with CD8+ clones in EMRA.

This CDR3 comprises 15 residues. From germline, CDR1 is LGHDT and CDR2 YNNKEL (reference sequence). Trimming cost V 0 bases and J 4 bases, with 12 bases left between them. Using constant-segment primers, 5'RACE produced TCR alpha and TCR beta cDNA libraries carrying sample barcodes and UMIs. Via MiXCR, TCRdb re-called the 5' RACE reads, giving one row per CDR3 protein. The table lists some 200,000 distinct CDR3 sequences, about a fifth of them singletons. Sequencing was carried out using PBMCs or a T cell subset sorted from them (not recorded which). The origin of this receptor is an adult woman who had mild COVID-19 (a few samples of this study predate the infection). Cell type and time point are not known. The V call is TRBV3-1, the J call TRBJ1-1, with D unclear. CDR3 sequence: CASSQEGPGSTEAFF. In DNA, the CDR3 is TGTGCCAGCAGCCAAGAAGGCCCGGGAAGCACTGAAGCTTTCTTT.